This T cell receptor (beta chain) was sequenced during a study of T cell repertoires in cytomegalovirus infection. The sample holds many counts of this clonotype. V lost 4 bases, J lost 2 bases, and 6 bases lay in between. Germline loops: CDR1 SGHTA, CDR2 FQGNSA. This CDR3 spans 12 amino acids. Via MiXCR, TCRdb re-called the reads, giving one row per CDR3 protein. The sample lists approximately 240,000 distinct CDR3 sequences, 9% to 15% occurring once. The chain carries TRBV7-2 and TRBJ2-7; unclear D gene. This sequence was found in a human donor in good health (CMV status not recorded). Some clones in this sample may be carry-over from other donors' samples. Sequencing used PBMCs. In nucleotides, the CDR3 is TGTGCCAGCAGCTCGGTCGCCTACGAGCAGTACTTC. The encoded protein is CASSSVAYEQYF.